Shown below are 4 T cell receptor beta chains from a single sample sequenced in a study of blood T cell repertoires in COVID-19. Sequenced by immunoSEQ multiplex PCR; TCRdb stores in-frame clones only, minus some. This sample has about 67,000 clones, with around nine tenths found just once. The source material was peripheral blood. These receptors were collected from a woman over 75 with acute or convalescent COVID-19.

The chain carries TRBV10-3 and TRBJ1-1; 7 bases map to TRBD1. V lost 2 bases and J lost 2; bases outside the gene matches: 2. CDR1 ENHRY and CDR2 SYGVKD come from the germline V gene. This CDR3 is 14 amino acids long. CDR3 sequence (DNA): TGTGCCATCAGTGAGAGGGACAGAAACACTGAAGCTTTCTTT. It specifies CAISERDRNTEAFF.

This clone was observed once. This chain connects TRBV5-1 to TRBJ2-1; D is possibly TRBD2 (5 bases). CDR1 is SGHRS and CDR2 is YFSETQ in the germline V gene. The CDR3 has 13 residues. Trimming cost V 0 bases and J 10 bases, with 11 bases left between them. CDR3 DNA sequence: TGCGCCAGCAGCTTGGTCGGACTCAGGGAGCAGTTCTTC. Its translation: CASSLVGLREQFF.

V and J are TRBV19 and TRBJ2-2; D possibly corresponds to TRBD2 (5 bases). This CDR3 spans 14 amino acids. V lost 7 bases to trimming and J lost 3 bases, with 12 bases between them. Germline CDR1 LNHDA, CDR2 SQIVND (reference sequence). The CDR3 is CASKTLGDTGELFF. Here the CDR3 DNA reads TGTGCCAGTAAAACCCTCGGGGACACCGGGGAGCTGTTTTTT.

This chain connects TRBV7-9 to TRBJ1-4, with D possibly TRBD1 on 6 matching bases. Germline-derived CDR1 and CDR2 are SEHNR and FQNEAQ (reference sequence). The CDR3 extends over 14 amino acids. V lost 3 bases and J 6 bases, leaving 11 bases between the germline ends. CDR3 DNA sequence: TGTGCCAGCAGCTTCAGGGGCTCGGATGAAAAACTGTTTTTT. It translates to CASSFRGSDEKLFF.